What follows is one TCR beta chain and its context. As yet, its antigen is unknown. Only in-frame clones appear in the TCRdb table, and some are missing; sequencing was by immunoSEQ multiplex PCR. The table has over 70,000 clones, 89% seen once. The data were taken from a study of OX40 agonist ivuxolimab in advanced cancers. Study-level information: Ivuxolimab, an antibody that agonizes OX40 (CD134), was administered to the patients. Study-level findings and limits: The specificity for antigen of the expanded peripheral T cells was not determined.

The germline CDR1 and CDR2 sequences are KGHSH and LQKENI. The CDR3 totals 15 residues. Trimming stripped 5 bases from V and 0 bases from J, with 11 bases between. The chain joins TRBV18 to TRBJ1-3; D is unresolved. The material sequenced was CD4+ or CD8+ T cells sorted from blood, taken in a trial of the OX40 agonist ivuxolimab. The source of this sequence is an adult with an advanced solid tumor such as melanoma, head and neck, liver or kidney cancer. The CDR3 reads CASSSTALSGNTIYF. CDR3 DNA: TGTGCCAGCTCATCTACAGCGCTCTCTGGAAACACCATATATTTT.